Described below is a single T cell receptor (beta chain) sequence and its context. The antigen is unknown. The data derive from a study of blood T cells in healthy people across ages. Germline V lookup: CDR1 MGHRA, CDR2 YSYEKL. The CDR3 is 15 amino acids. Primers used in a second PCR of about 7 to 11 cycles were a sample-barcoded 5' primer and a J-beta primer mix. MiXCR, applied by TCRdb to the 5' RACE reads, yields one record per CDR3 protein. Among nearly 1 million distinct CDR3 sequences listed, approximately 50% were seen once. Regarding the study as a whole: Per-million-T-cell TCR beta diversity fell roughly linearly with age.

The sequence came from a woman in her sixties in good health. The specimen sequenced was blood. J is TRBJ2-7 and V is TRBV4-1; no definite D call. The J call may be mistaken, given a closer DNA end match to TRBJ2-5. In nucleotides, the CDR3 is TGCGCCAGCGCACGACTCTGGACGAGGTCTGAGACCCAGTACTTC. It is translated as CASARLWTRSETQYF.